These 2 T cell receptor beta chains originate from one sample sequenced in a study of blood T cell repertoires in COVID-19. Only in-frame clones appear in the TCRdb table, and some are missing; sequencing was by immunoSEQ multiplex PCR. The repertoire holds about 480,000 clones, roughly 90% seen once, with 1.8% in the top ten. Sequenced material: PBMCs or T cells enriched from blood (not recorded which). The receptors stem from a woman aged 40 to 50 who had recovered from COVID-19.

This clone was detected only a few times. This chain joins TRBV19 and TRBJ1-5; D gene uncertain. CDR3 length equals 14 residues. V was shortened by 8 bases and J by 0 bases, with 11 bases between the two germline ends. The germline V gene has CDR1 LNHDA and CDR2 SQIVND (reference sequence). In DNA form, the CDR3 reads TGTGCCAGTTCCCGGGGTTATAGCAATCAGCCCCAGCATTTT. Amino acid sequence: CASSRGYSNQPQHF.

This chain connects TRBV19 to TRBJ2-3, with 12 nucleotides matching TRBD2. Germline loops: CDR1 LNHDA, CDR2 SQIVND (reference sequence). V lost 3 bases to trimming and J lost 4 bases; unmatched junction nucleotides: 8. This CDR3 contains 17 residues. CDR3: CASSIPASGRGADTQYF. CDR3 coding DNA: TGTGCCAGTAGTATTCCGGCTAGCGGGAGGGGAGCAGATACGCAGTATTTT.